These 29 T cell receptor beta chains came from one sample sequenced in a study of vaccination effects on CD4 cells after COVID-19. These receptors have no identified antigens. Scientists isolated CD4+ T cells after a roughly 9-day culture period ended. Assay: immunoSEQ multiplex PCR; the TCRdb copy retains only in-frame clones and omits some. The table records around 56,000 clones, about 80% of them present only once. The sequenced sample was CD4+ T cells from PBMCs cultured without peptide, obtained before COVID-19 vaccination. These receptors were collected from a human donor who received a COVID-19 vaccine.

This chain joins TRBV30 and TRBJ2-5; D possibly corresponds to TRBD2 (5 bases). The CDR3 extends over 14 amino acids. The V end was cut by 7 bases, the J end by 4 bases, with 19 bases between. Germline values: CDR1 GTSNPN, CDR2 SVGIG (reference sequence). The CDR3 region has the DNA TGTGCCTTCGGTACGGGGAATAGTTTAGAGACCCAGTACTTC. It yields the protein CAFGTGNSLETQYF.

The rearrangement uses TRBV3-1 (or the pseudogene TRBV3-2) and TRBJ1-1; D unresolved. V was shortened by 6 bases and J by 2 bases, with 10 bases between the two germline ends. The CDR3 is made up of 13 amino acids. Per germline, CDR1 LGHDT and CDR2 YNNKEL (reference sequence). The CDR3 sequence: CASRRGLNTEAFF. In DNA, the CDR3 is TGTGCCAGCAGACGCGGACTCAACACTGAAGCTTTCTTT.

This clone was observed a few times. The gene calls are TRBV3-1 (or the pseudogene TRBV3-2) and TRBJ1-6; no firm D call. V was trimmed by 1 base and J by 11 bases, leaving 9 bases between them. CDR3 size: 13 residues. Per germline, CDR1 LGHDT and CDR2 YNNKEL (reference sequence). CDR3 sequence: CASSQGAEAPLHF. The CDR3 DNA is TGTGCCAGCAGCCAAGGGGCAGAGGCACCCCTCCACTTT.

This rearrangement joins TRBV25-1 to TRBJ1-4; D is unresolved. This CDR3 has 14 residues. The germline V and J ends were trimmed by 4 bases and 5 bases, with 11 bases remaining between them. Germline V gene lookup returns CDR1 MGHDK and CDR2 SYGVNS. The DNA for the CDR3 is TGTGCCAGCAGTGCGCATCAGAGGAATGAAAAACTGTTTTTT. Translating it yields CASSAHQRNEKLFF.

The chain is built from TRBV12-5 and TRBJ1-2; D not certain. V lost 8 bases and J 4 bases, leaving 8 bases between the germline ends. The CDR3 covers 11 residues. Germline CDR1 and CDR2: LGHNT and FRNRAP. CDR3 in DNA: TGTGCTAGTCAAGTTCTCTATGGCTACACCTTC. Translated, it gives CASQVLYGYTF.

The chain recombines TRBV10-2 with TRBJ1-4, with D unclear. Germline V gene lookup returns CDR1 WSHSY and CDR2 SAAADI. Trimming removed 4 bases from V and 12 bases from J, with 12 bases in between. The CDR3 totals 12 residues. In DNA, the CDR3 is TGCGCCAGCAGTGCTGTAGCGTCGGAACTGTTTTTT. This codes for CASSAVASELFF.

This rearrangement joins TRBV7-3 to TRBJ2-1, with D tentatively TRBD2 (6 bases). CDR1 SGHTA and CDR2 FQGTGA come from the germline V gene. V gave up 5 bases and J gave up 1 base, with 12 bases separating them. The CDR3 loop spans 15 amino acids. The CDR3 reads CASSANRGSYNEQFF. CDR3 in DNA: TGTGCCAGCAGCGCTAACCGGGGGTCCTACAATGAGCAGTTCTTC.

The chain recombines TRBV24-1 with TRBJ2-2; the D gene is possibly TRBD2 (6 bases). The germline CDR1 and CDR2 sequences are KGHDR and SFDVKD. The CDR3 has 16 amino acids. V lost 4 bases, J lost 0 bases, and 11 bases lay in between. CDR3 residues: CATSDPGSSNTGELFF. The CDR3 DNA reads as TGTGCCACCAGTGACCCCGGGAGCTCGAACACCGGGGAGCTGTTTTTT.

Only a few counts were recorded for this clone. This rearrangement joins TRBV11-2 to TRBJ1-1; tentative D call: TRBD1 (5 bases). V was pared by 7 bases and J by 0 bases, with 9 bases between. Germline assignment: CDR1 SGHAT and CDR2 FQNNGV. The CDR3 is 13 amino acids. The CDR3 coding sequence is TGTGCCAGCAAGATGGACATGAACACTGAAGCTTTCTTT. Translating gives CASKMDMNTEAFF.

This clone was picked up a small number of times. The chain combines TRBV24-1 with TRBJ2-4; 7 bases map to TRBD2. V gave up 3 bases and J gave up 10 bases; unmatched junction bases: 2. There are 12 residues in the CDR3. Germline CDR1 and CDR2: KGHDR and SFDVKD. The CDR3 spells CATSDPGGIQYF. The CDR3 DNA sequence: TGTGCCACCAGTGATCCCGGGGGGATTCAGTACTTC.

The rearrangement links TRBV5-6 to TRBJ1-2, with 8 nucleotides matching TRBD1. From germline, CDR1 is SGHDT and CDR2 YYEEEE. CDR3 length: 13 residues. V shed 4 bases, J shed 6 bases, and the junction held 5 bases outside the gene matches. CDR3 protein: CASSRDRSHGYTF. DNA for the CDR3: TGTGCCAGCAGCCGGGACAGGTCCCATGGCTACACCTTC.

This sequence joins TRBV7-9 and TRBJ2-5; D ambiguous. V was shortened by 0 bases and J by 11 bases, with 10 bases between the two germline ends. Germline V gene lookup returns CDR1 SEHNR and CDR2 FQNEAQ (reference sequence). The CDR3 has 12 amino acids. The CDR3 DNA is TGTGCCAGCAGCTTAGCTGATGGCTGGCAGTACTTC. It specifies CASSLADGWQYF.

A few counts support this clone. The J gene is TRBJ1-2, the V gene TRBV3-1 (or the pseudogene TRBV3-2); TRBD1 is a possible D gene (5 bases). Germline V CDR1 and CDR2: LGHDT, YNNKEL (reference sequence). Trimming shortened V by 4 bases and J by 3 bases, and 9 bases separated the two germline ends. The CDR3 has 13 residues. This chain's CDR3 is CASSPGGDYGYTF. DNA for the CDR3: TGTGCCAGCAGCCCTGGAGGGGACTATGGCTACACCTTC.

This clone was picked up one time. Mismatch with germline at one junction end may stem from a read error. The sample has other DNA sequences that encode this CDR3 too. V and J are TRBV24-1 and TRBJ2-5; TRBD1 matches at 8 bases. Per the germline V gene, CDR1 is KGHDR and CDR2 is SFDVKD. The CDR3 spans 16 residues. CDR3 loop: CATSDTAGGPQETQYF. The CDR3 coding sequence is TGTGCTACCAGTGATACTGCAGGGGGCCCCCAAGAGACCCAGTACTTC.

The V and J genes are TRBV4-2 and TRBJ2-6; 8 bases align to TRBD1. The CDR3 covers 15 residues. Trimming took 6 bases from V and 2 from J; bases not matched to a gene: 3. Germline-derived CDR1 and CDR2 are LGHNA and YNFKEQ. CDR3 loop: CASRDRDAGANVLTF. CDR3 coding DNA: TGTGCCAGCAGGGACAGGGATGCTGGGGCCAACGTCCTGACTTTC.

This chain connects TRBV10-3 to TRBJ2-5; a weak D match, TRBD1 (6 bases). Between the trimmed V and J ends, which lost 5 bases and 4 bases, there was a span of 14 bases. The CDR3 extends over 14 amino acids. CDR1 and CDR2 (germline): ENHRY, SYGVKD. CDR3 in DNA: TGTGCCATCAGTTGGGGGACAAGGGGAGAGACCCAGTACTTC. It is translated as CAISWGTRGETQYF.

This chain connects TRBV14 to TRBJ2-5; TRBD2 is a possible D gene (6 bases). The CDR3 has 15 residues. Germline values: CDR1 SGHDN, CDR2 FVKESK. The ends were cut back, 1 base at V and 1 base at J, with 10 bases in the middle. CDR3 sequence reads: CASSQAGVGQETQYF. DNA of the CDR3: TGTGCCAGCAGCCAAGCGGGGGTAGGCCAAGAGACCCAGTACTTC.

J is TRBJ2-1 and V is TRBV24-1; 8 bases align to TRBD1. There are 14 residues in the CDR3. J gave up 4 bases and V 3 bases, and 1 base lay outside the gene matches. CDR1 is KGHDR and CDR2 is SFDVKD in the germline V gene. CDR3 amino acids: CATSDGQGYNEQFF. The CDR3 region has the DNA TGTGCCACCAGTGATGGACAGGGTTACAATGAGCAGTTCTTC.

This sequence joins TRBV28 and TRBJ1-1; D is unresolved. The CDR3 spans 14 residues. The V gene's germline CDR1 is MDHEN and CDR2 SYDVKM. Trimming took 2 bases from V and 1 from J, leaving 8 bases between them. CDR3 protein: CASSLIRGNTEAFF. CDR3 coding DNA: TGTGCCAGCAGTTTAATTCGGGGGAACACTGAAGCTTTCTTT.

The J gene is TRBJ2-1, the V gene TRBV5-1; weak D call: TRBD1 (7 bases). The germline V gene encodes CDR1 SGHRS and CDR2 YFSETQ. Trimming left V 4 bases short and J 7 bases short, with 18 bases between. This CDR3 is 15 amino acids long. The CDR3 protein is CASSGGQEGINEQFF. CDR3 DNA: TGCGCCAGCAGCGGAGGACAGGAGGGGATTAATGAGCAGTTCTTC. Based on the CDR3 plus reference TRBV5-1 and TRBJ2-1, the full variable domain is KAGVTQTPRYLIKTRGQQVTLSCSPISGHRSVSWYQQTPGQGLQFLFEYFSETQRNKGNFPGRFSGRQFSNSRSEMNVSTLELGDSALYLCASSGGQEGINEQFFGPGTRLTVL.

The chain uses TRBV7-9 and TRBJ2-7, with TRBD1 matching over 9 bases. This CDR3 region has 15 residues. Unmatched junction bases numbered 7, after V lost 5 bases and J lost 2 bases. Germline-derived CDR1 and CDR2 are SEHNR and FQNEAQ (reference sequence). This CDR3 reads CASSTGQGPTYEQYV. Written as DNA, the CDR3 is TGTGCCAGCAGCACCGGACAGGGGCCTACCTACGAGCAGTACGTC.

V usage is TRBV6-2 or TRBV6-3 and J usage is TRBJ1-4; TRBD1 might be the D (5 bases). This CDR3 comprises 18 residues. Germline CDR1 is MNHEY and CDR2 is SVGEGT. The V end lost 2 bases, the J end lost 1 base, and 17 bases lay between the germline ends. CDR3 protein: CASSYLFPGARTNEKLFF. The CDR3 DNA follows: TGTGCCAGCAGTTACCTCTTCCCCGGGGCTCGAACTAATGAAAAACTGTTTTTT.

V is TRBV23-1 and J is TRBJ1-6; D remains ambiguous. TRBV23-1 is assigned to the ORF class and has an uncertain function. The CDR3 consists of 18 residues. V lost 0 bases to trimming and J lost 14 bases, with 26 bases between them. In DNA, the CDR3 is TGCGCCAGCAGTCAATCGGAGCTGACATCTTCCCAACATTCGGCCCTCCACTTT. It translates to CASSQSELTSSQHSALHF.

The chain has TRBV7-6 and TRBJ2-3; perhaps TRBD1 as D (6 bases). The germline gives CDR1 SGHVS, CDR2 FNYEAQ. This CDR3 is 16 amino acids long. V lost 2 bases, J lost 0 bases, and 12 bases lay in between. CDR3 coding DNA: TGTGCCAGCAGCTTAATGGCAGGGGTTAGCACAGATACGCAGTATTTT. Its protein product is CASSLMAGVSTDTQYF.

This chain links TRBV6-1 with TRBJ1-1; D remains unclear. Trimming removed 3 bases at V and 1 base at J, with 12 bases between. The CDR3 consists of 15 residues. The V gene's germline CDR1 is MNHNS and CDR2 SASEGT. CDR3 amino acids: CASSDLRRPNTEAFF. The CDR3 DNA is TGTGCCAGCAGTGACCTGAGACGACCGAACACTGAAGCTTTCTTT.

CDR3 in DNA: TGTGCCAGCAGCTTAGCGGGGGGCCCCACTCCCTACGAGCAGTACGTC. This encodes CASSLAGGPTPYEQYV. This chain links TRBV7-2 with TRBJ2-7; D assignment may be TRBD1 or TRBD2 (6 bases each). CDR1 and CDR2 from the germline V gene are SGHTA and FQGNSA. V was shortened by 0 bases and J by 2 bases, with 14 bases between the two germline ends. CDR3 size: 16 residues.

The rearrangement joins TRBV3-1 (or the pseudogene TRBV3-2) to TRBJ1-6, with D possibly matching TRBD1 (5 bases). V dropped 0 bases and J dropped 6 bases, with 15 bases sitting between them. Germline assignment: CDR1 LGHDT and CDR2 YNNKEL (reference sequence). The CDR3 consists of 17 residues. CDR3 DNA: TGTGCCAGCAGCCAAGAGATCACACAGGCGACTAATTCACCCCTCCACTTT. Its protein is CASSQEITQATNSPLHF.

The rearrangement joins TRBV6-2 or TRBV6-3 to TRBJ1-1; 8 nucleotides line up with TRBD1. Germline V lookup: CDR1 MNHEY, CDR2 SVGEGT. The V gene end was trimmed by 6 bases and the J gene end by 2 bases; junction bases not matched to a gene: 14. This CDR3 has 17 residues. Here the CDR3 DNA reads TGTGCCAGCAGCTCGATCCTGGGGGGGACAGGCAACACTGAAGCTTTCTTT. It specifies CASSSILGGTGNTEAFF.

The rearrangement joins TRBV5-1 to TRBJ2-5; 9 bases line up with TRBD2. V lost 1 base and J lost 5; bases outside the gene matches: 3. The CDR3 is 14 amino acids. CDR1 is SGHRS, CDR2 YFSETQ, per germline. The DNA of the CDR3 is TGCGCCAGCAGCTTGTCAAGCGGGAGGGAGACCCAGTACTTC. Protein sequence: CASSLSSGRETQYF. The whole variable domain, filled in from reference TRBV5-1 and TRBJ2-5, reads KAGVTQTPRYLIKTRGQQVTLSCSPISGHRSVSWYQQTPGQGLQFLFEYFSETQRNKGNFPGRFSGRQFSNSRSEMNVSTLELGDSALYLCASSLSSGRETQYFGPGTRLLVL.